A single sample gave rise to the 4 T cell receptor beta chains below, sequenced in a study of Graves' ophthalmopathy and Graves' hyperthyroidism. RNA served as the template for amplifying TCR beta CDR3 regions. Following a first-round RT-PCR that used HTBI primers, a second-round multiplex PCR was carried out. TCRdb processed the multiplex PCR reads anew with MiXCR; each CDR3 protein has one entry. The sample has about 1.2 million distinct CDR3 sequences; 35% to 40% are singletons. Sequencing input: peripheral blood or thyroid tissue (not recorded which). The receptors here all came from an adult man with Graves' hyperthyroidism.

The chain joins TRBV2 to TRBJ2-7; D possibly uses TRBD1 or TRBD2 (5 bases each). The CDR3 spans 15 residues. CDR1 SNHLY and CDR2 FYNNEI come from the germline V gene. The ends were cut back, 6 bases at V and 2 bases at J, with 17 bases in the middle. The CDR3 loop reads CASSWRGGSPYEQYF. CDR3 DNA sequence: TGTGCCAGCAGCTGGCGTGGGGGTAGCCCCTACGAGCAGTACTTC.

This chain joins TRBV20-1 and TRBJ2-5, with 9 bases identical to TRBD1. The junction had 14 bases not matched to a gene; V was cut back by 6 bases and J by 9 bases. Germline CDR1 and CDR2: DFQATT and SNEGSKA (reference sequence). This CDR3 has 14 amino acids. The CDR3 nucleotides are TGCAGTGCAGGACCCACAGGGGGCAATCAGCCCCAGTACTTC. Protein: CSAGPTGGNQPQYF.

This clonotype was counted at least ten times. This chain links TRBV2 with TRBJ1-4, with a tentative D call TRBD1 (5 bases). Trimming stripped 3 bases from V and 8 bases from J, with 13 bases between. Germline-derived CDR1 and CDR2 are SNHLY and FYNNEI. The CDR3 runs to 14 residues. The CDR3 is CASSDGTAVEKLFF. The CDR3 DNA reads TGTGCCAGCAGTGACGGGACGGCCGTCGAAAAACTGTTTTTT.

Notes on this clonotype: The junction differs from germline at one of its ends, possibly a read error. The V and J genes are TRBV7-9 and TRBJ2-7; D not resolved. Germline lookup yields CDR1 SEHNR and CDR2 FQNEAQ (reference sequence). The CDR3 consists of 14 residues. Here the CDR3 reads CASSHDMSRYEQYF. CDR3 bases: TGCGCCAGCAGCCACGACATGTCCCGGTACGAGCAGTACTTC.